A selection of T cell receptor beta chains follows, all from one sample in a study of T cells in Graves' hyperthyroidism and ophthalmopathy. Each CDR3 protein gets one entry after TCRdb re-called the multiplex PCR reads with MiXCR. The sample includes 500,000 or so distinct CDR3 sequences, more than 15% of them seen just once. Sequencing was performed on blood. The receptor set was obtained from a woman aged 18-30 years with Graves' ophthalmopathy. The CDR3 runs from the conserved cysteine through the conserved F or W. A D gene is named only where the DNA matches it firmly. Only some rows state a clone size, as once, few, many or a class for expanded clones.

j_call	clone_size	d_call	v_call	cdr3_aa	cdr3_nt
TRBJ2-1	few	TRBD1	TRBV4-3	CASSQGGTGYNEQFF	TGCGCCAGCAGCCAAGGCGGGACAGGGTACAATGAGCAGTTCTTC
TRBJ2-7	.	.	TRBV14	CASSHSNEQYF	TGTGCCAGCAGCCACAGCAACGAGCAGTACTTC
TRBJ1-1	.	TRBD1	TRBV19	CASSSDRVTEAFF	TGTGCCAGTAGTTCGGACAGGGTGACTGAAGCTTTCTTT
TRBJ1-2	many	.	TRBV27	CASSLSSGGANYGYTF	TGTGCCAGCAGTTTATCGTCGGGGGGCGCTAACTATGGCTACACCTTC
TRBJ1-1	few	.	TRBV4-1	CASLGFANTEAFF	TGCGCCAGCCTGGGGTTTGCGAACACTGAAGCTTTCTTT
TRBJ1-2	.	TRBD1	TRBV6-1	CASSEDREADGYTF	TGTGCCAGCAGTGAGGACAGGGAGGCTGATGGCTACACCTTC
TRBJ2-7	few	.	TRBV4-1	CASSQEVRFQQYF	TGCGCCAGCAGCCAAGAAGTAAGGTTTCAGCAGTACTTC
TRBJ1-1	.	.	TRBV20-1	CSALGDTEAFF	TGCAGCGCATTGGGGGACACTGAAGCTTTCTTT
TRBJ2-1	many	.	TRBV28	CASSLSLGGRVRNEQFF	TGTGCCAGCAGTTTATCGTTAGGGGGAAGGGTGAGAAATGAGCAGTTCTTC
TRBJ2-1	many	TRBD2	TRBV28	CASSHSSGGVSEQFF	TGTGCCAGCAGCCACAGCAGCGGGGGGGTTAGTGAGCAGTTCTTC
TRBJ1-5	.	.	TRBV18	CASSPRADSNQPQHF	TGTGCCAGCTCACCAAGGGCGGATAGCAATCAGCCCCAGCATTTT
TRBJ2-7	many	TRBD2	TRBV15	CATSDKREASYEQYF	TGTGCCACCAGCGACAAGCGGGAGGCGTCCTACGAGCAGTACTTC
TRBJ2-5	many	.	TRBV7-2	CASSLGGPSQETQYF	TGTGCCAGCAGCTTAGGAGGGCCTAGCCAAGAGACCCAGTACTTC
TRBJ2-7	many	TRBD1	TRBV27	CASSLRGLSGYEQYF	TGTGCCAGCAGTCTTAGGGGGCTGAGTGGTTACGAGCAGTACTTC
TRBJ1-3	few	.	TRBV20-1	CSASRDNSGNTIYF	TGCAGTGCTTCAAGGGACAACTCTGGAAACACCATATATTTT
TRBJ1-1	many	.	TRBV7-2	CASSEQGSVNTEAFF	TGTGCCAGCAGCGAACAGGGTTCCGTGAACACTGAAGCTTTCTTT
TRBJ1-1	few	.	TRBV19	CASSSQYTEAFF	TGTGCCAGTAGTTCTCAGTACACTGAAGCTTTCTTT
TRBJ2-3	many	TRBD1	TRBV18	CASSPTGQGTDTQYF	TGTGCCAGCTCACCAACGGGACAGGGAACAGATACGCAGTATTTT
TRBJ1-1	.	.	TRBV29-1	CSVPGGAFF	TGCAGCGTGCCTGGTGGGGCTTTCTTT
TRBJ2-1	many	.	TRBV3-1	CASSLGPRGYNEQFF	TGTGCCAGCAGCCTTGGCCCAAGGGGTTACAATGAGCAGTTCTTC
TRBJ1-2	.	.	TRBV6-2/TRBV6-3	CASTTGLGYTF	TGTGCCAGCACAACAGGGTTGGGCTACACCTTC
TRBJ1-4	many	TRBD1	TRBV2	CASSGDRDSATNEKLFF	TGTGCCAGCAGTGGGGACAGGGACTCGGCAACTAATGAAAAACTGTTTTTT
TRBJ1-2	many	.	TRBV20-1	CSARDLRGNYGYTF	TGCAGTGCTAGAGATCTCAGGGGTAACTATGGCTACACCTTC
TRBJ1-2	few	.	TRBV9	CASSYSESKGYTF	TGTGCCAGCAGTTATTCCGAATCGAAAGGCTACACCTTC
TRBJ1-1	many	.	TRBV27	CASSFGWGESTEAFF	TGTGCCAGCAGTTTCGGCTGGGGGGAAAGCACTGAAGCTTTCTTT
TRBJ2-1	many	TRBD1	TRBV6-1	CASNSGTGQRDEQFF	TGTGCCAGCAATTCCGGGACAGGGCAACGGGATGAGCAGTTCTTC
TRBJ1-4	.	.	TRBV30	CAWSVGANAPNEKLFF	TGTGCCTGGAGTGTAGGGGCAAATGCGCCTAATGAAAAACTGTTTTTT
TRBJ1-5	many	.	TRBV2	CASGGEGNQPQHF	TGTGCCAGCGGGGGGGAGGGCAATCAGCCCCAGCATTTT
TRBJ2-1	.	.	TRBV15	CATSPEGNPYNEQFF	TGTGCCACCAGCCCTGAGGGGAACCCATACAATGAGCAGTTCTTC
TRBJ2-7	many	.	TRBV7-9	CASSLAGVRSYEQYF	TGTGCCAGCAGCTTAGCAGGGGTTCGTTCCTACGAGCAGTACTTC
TRBJ2-7	many	.	TRBV30	CAWSGKPGGAYEQYF	TGTGCCTGGAGTGGGAAACCAGGTGGAGCCTACGAGCAGTACTTC
TRBJ2-1	many	.	TRBV6-1	CASSYRTGWDNEQFF	TGTGCCAGCAGTTATAGAACAGGGTGGGACAATGAGCAGTTCTTC
TRBJ2-7	many	.	TRBV6-9	CASSYSGGGDEQYF	TGTGCCAGCAGTTATTCCGGGGGCGGGGACGAGCAGTACTTC
TRBJ2-1	many	TRBD2	TRBV3-1	CASSQPPGSSGRNEQFF	TGTGCCAGCAGCCAGCCCCCGGGGAGTAGCGGGAGGAATGAGCAGTTCTTC
TRBJ2-5	few	.	TRBV28	CVSSHQRLFIQETQYF	TGTGTCAGCAGCCATCAACGGCTTTTTATACAAGAGACCCAGTACTTC
TRBJ1-2	many	.	TRBV28	CASSLINLQGNGYTF	TGTGCCAGCAGTTTAATCAACCTCCAGGGAAATGGCTACACCTTC
TRBJ1-2	many	.	TRBV6-5	CASSYSRVPSGYTF	TGTGCCAGCAGTTACTCGAGGGTTCCTAGTGGCTACACCTTC
TRBJ1-2	few	TRBD1	TRBV10-3	CAISELTGQERDYGYTF	TGTGCCATCAGTGAGTTAACGGGACAGGAACGGGACTATGGCTACACCTTC
TRBJ2-5	.	.	TRBV24-1	CATSPAVGLQETQYF	TGTGCCACCAGTCCCGCCGTGGGGTTACAAGAGACCCAGTACTTC
TRBJ2-3	many	TRBD1	TRBV5-6	CASSFGTADTQYF	TGTGCCAGCAGCTTTGGGACAGCAGATACGCAGTATTTT
TRBJ2-2	many	.	TRBV18	CASSPGPGSNTGELFF	TGTGCCAGCTCACCGGGGCCAGGGTCGAACACCGGGGAGCTGTTTTTT
TRBJ2-7	.	.	TRBV19	CASSEVSGVIYEQYF	TGTGCCAGTAGTGAGGTATCGGGCGTCATCTACGAGCAGTACTTC
TRBJ1-3	.	.	TRBV6-1	CASGRRGRGNTIYF	TGTGCCAGCGGACGACGGGGCCGCGGAAACACCATATATTTT
TRBJ2-7	many	.	TRBV6-5	CASSYSEQQRSYEQYF	TGTGCCAGCAGTTACTCGGAACAGCAACGCTCCTACGAGCAGTACTTC
TRBJ2-2	.	.	TRBV2	CASTAENAGELFF	TGTGCCAGCACAGCTGAGAACGCCGGGGAGCTGTTTTTT
TRBJ2-7	many	TRBD1	TRBV12-3/TRBV12-4	CASSERQGPPPSYEQYF	TGTGCCAGCAGCGAACGACAGGGGCCGCCTCCTTCCTACGAGCAGTACTTC
TRBJ1-1	.	.	TRBV30	CAWSEWGGREAFF	TGTGCCTGGAGTGAGTGGGGAGGTAGAGAAGCTTTCTTT
TRBJ1-1	.	.	TRBV6-4	CASSPSGAGQEDKAFF	TGTGCCAGCAGTCCATCAGGGGCCGGACAAGAAGACAAGGCTTTCTTT
TRBJ2-4	few	TRBD2	TRBV5-1	CASSLAGGLAKNIQYF	TGCGCCAGCAGCTTGGCCGGGGGGTTAGCCAAAAACATTCAGTACTTC